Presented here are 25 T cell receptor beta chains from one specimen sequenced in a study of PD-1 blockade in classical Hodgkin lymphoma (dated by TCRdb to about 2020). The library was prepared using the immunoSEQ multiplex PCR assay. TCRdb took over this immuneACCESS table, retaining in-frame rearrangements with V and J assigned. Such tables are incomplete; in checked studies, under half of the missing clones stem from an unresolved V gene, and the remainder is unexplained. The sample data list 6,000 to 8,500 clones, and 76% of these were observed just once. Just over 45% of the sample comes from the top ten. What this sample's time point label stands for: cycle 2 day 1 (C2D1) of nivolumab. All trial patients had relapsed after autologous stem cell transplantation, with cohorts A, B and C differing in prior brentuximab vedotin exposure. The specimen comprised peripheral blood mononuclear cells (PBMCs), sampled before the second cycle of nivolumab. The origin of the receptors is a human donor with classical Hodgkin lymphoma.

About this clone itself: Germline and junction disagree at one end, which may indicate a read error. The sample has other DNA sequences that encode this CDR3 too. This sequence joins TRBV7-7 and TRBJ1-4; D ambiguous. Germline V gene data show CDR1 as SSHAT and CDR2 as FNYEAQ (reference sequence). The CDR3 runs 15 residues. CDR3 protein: CASSLEGRPGEKLFF. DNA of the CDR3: TGTGCTAGCAGCTTAGAGGGCCGCCCGGGGGAAAAACTGTTTTTT.

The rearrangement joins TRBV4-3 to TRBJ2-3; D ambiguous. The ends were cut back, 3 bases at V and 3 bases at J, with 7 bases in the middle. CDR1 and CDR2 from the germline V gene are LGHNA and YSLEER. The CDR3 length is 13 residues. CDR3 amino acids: CASSQLVTDTQYF. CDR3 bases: TGCGCCAGCAGCCAGCTAGTTACAGATACGCAGTATTTT.

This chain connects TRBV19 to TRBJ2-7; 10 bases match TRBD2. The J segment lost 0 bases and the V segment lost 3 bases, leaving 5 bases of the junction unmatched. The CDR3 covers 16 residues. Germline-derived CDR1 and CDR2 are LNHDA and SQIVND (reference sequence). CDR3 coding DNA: TGTGCCAGTAGTATGTGGACTAGCGGTACCTCCTACGAGCAGTACTTC. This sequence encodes CASSMWTSGTSYEQYF. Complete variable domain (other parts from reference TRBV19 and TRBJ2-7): DGGITQSPKYLFRKEGQNVTLSCEQNLNHDAMYWYRQDPGQGLRLIYYSQIVNDFQKGDIAEGYSVSREKKESFPLTVTSAQKNPTAFYLCASSMWTSGTSYEQYFGPGTRLTVT.

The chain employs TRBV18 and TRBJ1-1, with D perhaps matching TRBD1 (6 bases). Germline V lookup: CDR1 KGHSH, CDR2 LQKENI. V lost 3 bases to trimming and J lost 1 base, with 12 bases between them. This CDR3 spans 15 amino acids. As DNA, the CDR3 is TGTGCCAGCTCACCGGATCTAGGGGGGAACACTGAAGCTTTCTTT. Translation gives CASSPDLGGNTEAFF.

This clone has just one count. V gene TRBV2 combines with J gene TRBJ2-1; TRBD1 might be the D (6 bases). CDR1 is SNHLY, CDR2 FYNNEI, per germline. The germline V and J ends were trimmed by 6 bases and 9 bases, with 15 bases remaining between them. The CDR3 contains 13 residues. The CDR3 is CASRQGDKGEQFF. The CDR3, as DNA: TGTGCCAGCAGACAGGGAGACAAGGGTGAGCAGTTCTTC.

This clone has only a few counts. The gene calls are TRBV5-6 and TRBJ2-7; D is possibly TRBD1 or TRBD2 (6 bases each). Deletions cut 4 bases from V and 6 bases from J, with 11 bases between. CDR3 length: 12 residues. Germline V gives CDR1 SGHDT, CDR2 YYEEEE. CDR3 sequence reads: CASSQGTLEQYF. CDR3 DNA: TGTGCCAGCAGCCAGGGGACTCTCGAGCAGTACTTC.

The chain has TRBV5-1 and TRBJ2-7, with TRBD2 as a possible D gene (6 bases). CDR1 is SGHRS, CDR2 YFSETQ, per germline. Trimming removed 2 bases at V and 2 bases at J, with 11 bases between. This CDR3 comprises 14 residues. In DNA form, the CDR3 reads TGCGCCAGCAGCTTCGGCGGGACCGCCTACGAGCAGTACTTC. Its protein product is CASSFGGTAYEQYF.

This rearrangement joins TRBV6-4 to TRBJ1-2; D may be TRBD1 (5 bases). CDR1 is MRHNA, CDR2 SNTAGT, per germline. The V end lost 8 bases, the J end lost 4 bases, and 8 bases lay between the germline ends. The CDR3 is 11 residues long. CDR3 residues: CASGDSYGYTF. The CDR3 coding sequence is TGTGCCAGCGGGGACTCCTATGGCTACACCTTC.

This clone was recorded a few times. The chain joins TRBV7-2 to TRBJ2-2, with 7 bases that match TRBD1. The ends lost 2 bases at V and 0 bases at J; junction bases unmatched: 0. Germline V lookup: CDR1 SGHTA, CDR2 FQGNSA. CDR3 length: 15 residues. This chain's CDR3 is CASSLQGANTGELFF. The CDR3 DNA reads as TGTGCCAGCAGCTTACAGGGGGCGAACACCGGGGAGCTGTTTTTT.

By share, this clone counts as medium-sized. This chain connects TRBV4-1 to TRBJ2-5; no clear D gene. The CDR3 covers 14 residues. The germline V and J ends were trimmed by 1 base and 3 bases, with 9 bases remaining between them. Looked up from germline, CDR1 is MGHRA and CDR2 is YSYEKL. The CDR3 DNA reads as TGCGCCAGCAGCCAAGTTGGCGGAAAAGAGACCCAGTACTTC. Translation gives CASSQVGGKETQYF.

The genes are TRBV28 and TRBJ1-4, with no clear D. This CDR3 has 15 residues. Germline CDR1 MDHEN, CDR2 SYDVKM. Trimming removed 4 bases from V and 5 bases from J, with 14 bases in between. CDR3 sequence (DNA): TGTGCCAGCAGTTCCACAAGGGTAGGGAATGAAAAACTGTTTTTT. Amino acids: CASSSTRVGNEKLFF.

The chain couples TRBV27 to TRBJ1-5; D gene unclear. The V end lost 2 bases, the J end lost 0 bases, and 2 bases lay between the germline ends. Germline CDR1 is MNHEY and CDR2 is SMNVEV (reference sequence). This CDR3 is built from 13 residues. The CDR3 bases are TGTGCCAGCAGTTTAGATAGCAATCAGCCCCAGCATTTT. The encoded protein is CASSLDSNQPQHF.

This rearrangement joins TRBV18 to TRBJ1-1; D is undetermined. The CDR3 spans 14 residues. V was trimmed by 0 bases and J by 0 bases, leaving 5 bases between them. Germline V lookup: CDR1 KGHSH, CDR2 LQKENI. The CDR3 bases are TGTGCCAGCTCACCACCCGGGGTGAACACTGAAGCTTTCTTT. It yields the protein CASSPPGVNTEAFF.

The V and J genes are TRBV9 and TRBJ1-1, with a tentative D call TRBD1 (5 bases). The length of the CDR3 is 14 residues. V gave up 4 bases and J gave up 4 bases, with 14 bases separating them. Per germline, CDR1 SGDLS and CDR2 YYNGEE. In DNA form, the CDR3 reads TGTGCCAGCAGCACAACCCCGGGGGGCACTGAAGCTTTCTTT. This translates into CASSTTPGGTEAFF.

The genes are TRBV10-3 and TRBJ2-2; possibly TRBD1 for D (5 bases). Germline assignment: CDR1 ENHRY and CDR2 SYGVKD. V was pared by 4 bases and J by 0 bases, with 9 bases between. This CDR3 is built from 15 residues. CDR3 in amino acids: CAISGRRANTGELFF. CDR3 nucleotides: TGTGCCATCAGTGGTCGCAGGGCGAACACCGGGGAGCTGTTTTTT.

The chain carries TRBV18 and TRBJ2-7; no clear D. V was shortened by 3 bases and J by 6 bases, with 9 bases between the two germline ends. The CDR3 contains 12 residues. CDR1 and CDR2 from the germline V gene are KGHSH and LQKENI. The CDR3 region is CASSPALGEQYF. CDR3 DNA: TGTGCCAGCTCACCGGCTCTGGGCGAGCAGTACTTC.

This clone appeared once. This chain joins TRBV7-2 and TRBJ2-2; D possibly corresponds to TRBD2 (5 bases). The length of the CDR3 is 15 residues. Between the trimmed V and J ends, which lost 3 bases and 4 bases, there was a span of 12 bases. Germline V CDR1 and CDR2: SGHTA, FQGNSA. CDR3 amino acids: CASSFGLAFTGELFF. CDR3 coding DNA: TGTGCCAGCAGCTTCGGCCTAGCTTTCACCGGGGAGCTGTTTTTT.

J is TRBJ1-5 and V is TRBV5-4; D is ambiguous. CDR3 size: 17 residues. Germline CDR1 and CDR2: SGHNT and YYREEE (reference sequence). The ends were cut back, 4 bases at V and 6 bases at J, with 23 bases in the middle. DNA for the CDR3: TGTGCCAGCAGCCACCCCTATTGGAGCAGGATGTGTCAGCCCCAGCATTTT. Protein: CASSHPYWSRMCQPQHF.

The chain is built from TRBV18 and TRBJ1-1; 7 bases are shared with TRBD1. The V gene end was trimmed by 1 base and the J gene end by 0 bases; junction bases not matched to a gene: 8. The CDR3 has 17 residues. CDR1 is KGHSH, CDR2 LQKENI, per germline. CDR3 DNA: TGTGCCAGCTCACCACTGGGACAGCTGGCGATGAACACTGAAGCTTTCTTT. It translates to CASSPLGQLAMNTEAFF.

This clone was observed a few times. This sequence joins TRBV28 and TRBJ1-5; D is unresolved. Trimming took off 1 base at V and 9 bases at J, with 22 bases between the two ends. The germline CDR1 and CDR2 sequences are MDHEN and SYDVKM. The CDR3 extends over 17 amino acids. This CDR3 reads CASSLLGGSGRSRPQHF. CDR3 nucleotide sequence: TGTGCCAGCAGTTTATTAGGTGGAAGTGGTAGGAGTAGGCCCCAGCATTTT.

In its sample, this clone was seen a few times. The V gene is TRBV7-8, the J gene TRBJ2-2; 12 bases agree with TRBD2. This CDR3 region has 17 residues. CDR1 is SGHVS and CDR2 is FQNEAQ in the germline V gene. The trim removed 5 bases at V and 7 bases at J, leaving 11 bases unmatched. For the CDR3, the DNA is TGTGCCAGCAGCCCGAGACTAGCGGGAGAAGGTGGCGGGGAGCTGTTTTTT. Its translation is CASSPRLAGEGGGELFF.

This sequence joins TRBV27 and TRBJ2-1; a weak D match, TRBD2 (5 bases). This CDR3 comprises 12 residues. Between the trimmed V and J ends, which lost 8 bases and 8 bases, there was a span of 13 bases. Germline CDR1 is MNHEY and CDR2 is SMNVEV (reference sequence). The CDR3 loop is CASFASSYEQFF. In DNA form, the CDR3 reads TGTGCCAGCTTCGCTAGCTCGTATGAGCAGTTCTTC.

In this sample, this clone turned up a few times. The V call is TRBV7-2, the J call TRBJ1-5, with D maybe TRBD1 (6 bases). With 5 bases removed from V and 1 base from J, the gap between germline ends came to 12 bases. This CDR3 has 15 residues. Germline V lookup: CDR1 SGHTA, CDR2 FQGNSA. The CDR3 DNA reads TGTGCCAGCAGCCCCCAGGACAGCAGCAATCAGCCCCAGCATTTT. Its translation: CASSPQDSSNQPQHF.

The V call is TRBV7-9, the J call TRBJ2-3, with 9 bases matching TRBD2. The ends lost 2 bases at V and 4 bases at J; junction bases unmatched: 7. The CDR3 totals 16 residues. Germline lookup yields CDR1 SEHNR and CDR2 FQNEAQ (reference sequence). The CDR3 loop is CASSLSVAGVADTQYF. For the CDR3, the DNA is TGTGCCAGCAGCTTATCGGTAGCGGGAGTTGCAGATACGCAGTATTTT.

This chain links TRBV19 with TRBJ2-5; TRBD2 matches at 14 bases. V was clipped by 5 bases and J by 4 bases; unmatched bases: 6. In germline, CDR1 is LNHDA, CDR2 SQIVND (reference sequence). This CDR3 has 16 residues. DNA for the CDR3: TGTGCCAGTAGTTCGGGACTAGCGGGAGTGGGAGAGACCCAGTACTTC. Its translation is CASSSGLAGVGETQYF.